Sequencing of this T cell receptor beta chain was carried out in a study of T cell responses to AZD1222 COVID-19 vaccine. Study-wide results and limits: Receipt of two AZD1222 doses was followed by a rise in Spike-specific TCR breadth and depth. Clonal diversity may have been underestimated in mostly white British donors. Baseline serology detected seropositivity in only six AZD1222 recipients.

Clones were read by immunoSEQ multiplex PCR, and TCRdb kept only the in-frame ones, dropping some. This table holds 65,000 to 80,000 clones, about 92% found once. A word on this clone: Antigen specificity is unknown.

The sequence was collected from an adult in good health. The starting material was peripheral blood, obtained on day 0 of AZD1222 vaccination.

The CDR3 protein is CASRTDSPLREKLFF. Here the CDR3 DNA reads TGTGCCAGCAGAACCGACAGCCCTCTAAGGGAAAAACTGTTTTTT. The chain combines TRBV7-9 with TRBJ1-4, with a weak D call TRBD1 (5 bases). The germline gives CDR1 SEHNR, CDR2 FQNEAQ (reference sequence). Between the trimmed V and J ends, which lost 6 bases and 8 bases, there was a span of 19 bases. This CDR3 is built from 15 residues.